The subject of this entry is one T cell receptor beta chain. The antigen is undetermined. The data were obtained in a study of shared clonotypes between healthy human individuals. Findings and caveats of the study: Clonotypes that were shared across a handful of donors made up roughly 5.2% of naive CD4 clonotypes.

The naive CD8 fraction comprised CD45RO-negative cells positively selected for CCR7 and excluded terminally differentiated effector memory CD45RA+ cells. Assay execution proceeded at the deep level. Assay: immunoSEQ multiplex PCR; the TCRdb copy retains only in-frame clones and omits some. The sample shows approximately 600,000 clones, roughly 95% of them seen only once. Germline CDR1 is MDHEN and CDR2 is SYDVKM. The CDR3 extends over 14 amino acids. V dropped 3 bases and J dropped 7 bases, with 15 bases sitting between them. The sequencing input was naive CD8+ T cells sorted from blood. The TCR sequence derives from a woman in her thirties in good health. The chain couples TRBV28 to TRBJ1-2, with D unresolved. As DNA, the CDR3 is TGTGCCAGCAGTTTTGCCGAGGAGATGGGTGGCTACACCTTC. Amino acid sequence: CASSFAEEMGGYTF.